The 25 T cell receptor beta chains given below trace back to one sample, sequenced in a study of cytomegalovirus exposure and HLA in healthy donors. This PCR relied on a set of 60 Vbeta primers and 13 Jbeta primers. Only in-frame clones appear in the TCRdb table, and some are missing; sequencing was by immunoSEQ multiplex PCR. The table shows 110,000 or so clones, with 65% to 85% occurring only once. Input material: PBMCs. These receptors were collected from a woman aged 18-29 years in good health and CMV-seronegative.

This chain joins TRBV29-1 and TRBJ2-1, with 12 bases lining up with TRBD2. Germline CDR1 is SQVTM and CDR2 is ANQGSEA. With V trimmed by 7 bases and J by 7 bases, 11 bases remained unmatched. The CDR3 is made up of 15 amino acids. The CDR3 DNA follows: TGCAGCGCCCAAGCAGGTACTAGCGGGAGGAATGAGCAGTTCTTC. Protein sequence: CSAQAGTSGRNEQFF.

The CDR3 sequence: CASSQPLGTSNSGNTIYF. The CDR3 DNA follows: TGCGCCAGCAGCCAGCCACTCGGGACTTCCAACTCTGGAAACACCATATATTTT. V and J are TRBV4-1 and TRBJ1-3, with D possibly TRBD1 on 5 matching bases. V was shortened by 3 bases and J by 0 bases, with 18 bases between the two germline ends. The germline V gene has CDR1 MGHRA and CDR2 YSYEKL. The CDR3 spans 18 residues.

This chain joins TRBV5-1 and TRBJ1-1; 10 bases align to TRBD1. V shed 0 bases and J 3 bases; nucleotides not matched to a gene: 5. This CDR3 is built from 16 residues. CDR1 and CDR2 (germline): SGHRS, YFSETQ. The CDR3 nucleotides read TGCGCCAGCAGCTTGGGGGACAGGGGAGAGGACACTGAAGCTTTCTTT. Protein: CASSLGDRGEDTEAFF. Combining the CDR3 with reference TRBV5-1 and TRBJ1-1 gives the whole variable domain KAGVTQTPRYLIKTRGQQVTLSCSPISGHRSVSWYQQTPGQGLQFLFEYFSETQRNKGNFPGRFSGRQFSNSRSEMNVSTLELGDSALYLCASSLGDRGEDTEAFFGQGTRLTVV.

This chain connects TRBV2 to TRBJ2-5; possible D gene TRBD2, 6 bases. CDR1 is SNHLY and CDR2 is FYNNEI in the germline V gene. Trimming left V 0 bases short and J 11 bases short, with 10 bases between. This CDR3 is built from 12 residues. As DNA, the CDR3 is TGTGCCAGCAGTGAAGCGGGGGGTGAGCAGTACTTC. Protein: CASSEAGGEQYF.

The chain is built from TRBV30 and TRBJ2-6, with a tentative D call TRBD2 (7 bases). Trimming left V 4 bases short and J 4 bases short, with 17 bases between. Germline CDR1 reads GTSNPN; CDR2 reads SVGIG (reference sequence). This CDR3 is built from 16 residues. The CDR3 spells CAWMRAGGAGANVLTF. The DNA of the CDR3 is TGTGCCTGGATGAGGGCTGGGGGGGCGGGGGCCAACGTCCTGACTTTC.

The chain has TRBV9 and TRBJ2-5; 10 nucleotides align to TRBD2. CDR1 is SGDLS and CDR2 is YYNGEE in the germline V gene. The CDR3 is 14 amino acids. The V and J ends lost 5 bases and 5 bases, in that order; junction bases with no gene match: 6. The CDR3 coding sequence is TGTGCCAGCAGTCAGCGGGGGGGCCGGGAGACCCAGTACTTC. It encodes CASSQRGGRETQYF.

J is TRBJ1-5 and V is TRBV7-9, with D unclear. The CDR3 has 16 amino acids. Germline V CDR1 and CDR2: SEHNR, FQNEAQ (reference sequence). V lost 5 bases and J 1 base, leaving 15 bases between the germline ends. CDR3 amino acids: CASSPGGSGSNQPQHF. The CDR3 region has the DNA TGTGCCAGCAGCCCGGGAGGGTCGGGAAGCAATCAGCCCCAGCATTTT.

This rearrangement joins TRBV11-3 to TRBJ1-1; D ambiguous. This CDR3 contains 12 residues. The germline V gene has CDR1 SGHNT and CDR2 YENEEA. Trimming took 8 bases from V and 8 from J, leaving 15 bases between them. DNA for the CDR3: TGTGCCAGCGGGAGTCGGACGGACGAAGCTTTCTTT. As protein: CASGSRTDEAFF.

The chain carries TRBV4-1 and TRBJ1-1; unclear D gene. The CDR3 sequence is 17 residues long. The germline gives CDR1 MGHRA, CDR2 YSYEKL. Trimming took off 1 base at V and 4 bases at J, with 19 bases between the two ends. The CDR3 DNA reads TGCGCCAGCAGCCAAGTCATCGCCAGCAAGAGCGGCACTGAAGCTTTCTTT. It is translated as CASSQVIASKSGTEAFF.

Concerning this clone itself: One junction end disagrees with the germline gene, perhaps due to a read error. The chain has TRBV6-1 and TRBJ2-3, with D unresolved. The CDR3 spans 10 residues. Germline V CDR1 and CDR2: MNHNS, SASEGT. The CDR3: CASSIDTQYF. The DNA of the CDR3 is TGTGCCAGCAGCATAGATACGCAGTATTTT.

The chain couples TRBV6-6 to TRBJ2-1; the match to TRBD2 covers 13 bases. This CDR3 comprises 15 residues. Germline V gene lookup returns CDR1 MNHNY and CDR2 SVGAGI (reference sequence). The junction had 3 bases not matched to a gene; V was cut back by 5 bases and J by 5 bases. The CDR3 region is CASSPGLAGDNEQFF. DNA of the CDR3: TGTGCCAGCAGTCCCGGACTAGCGGGAGACAATGAGCAGTTCTTC.

The chain is built from TRBV28 and TRBJ1-2, with a tentative D call TRBD1 (6 bases). The CDR3 totals 15 residues. V was pared by 5 bases and J by 8 bases, with 21 bases between. Germline V gene data show CDR1 as MDHEN and CDR2 as SYDVKM. The CDR3 is CASSLPRRGTGGYTF. CDR3 nucleotides: TGTGCCAGCAGTCTCCCCCGCAGGGGAACAGGAGGCTACACCTTC.

The chain combines TRBV27 with TRBJ2-7, with D possibly being TRBD2 (6 bases). CDR3 size: 14 residues. Germline V gene lookup returns CDR1 MNHEY and CDR2 SMNVEV (reference sequence). V was shortened by 1 base and J by 3 bases, with 10 bases between the two germline ends. Here the CDR3 reads CASSLFAGNYEQYF. The DNA of the CDR3 is TGTGCCAGCAGTTTATTTGCGGGAAACTACGAGCAGTACTTC.

V is TRBV4-2 and J is TRBJ2-7; D is possibly TRBD1 (6 bases). The CDR3 spans 16 residues. The germline V and J ends were trimmed by 1 base and 8 bases, with 21 bases remaining between them. Germline values: CDR1 LGHNA, CDR2 YNFKEQ. CDR3 protein: CASSQGGGQSGRKQYF. The CDR3 bases are TGTGCCAGCAGCCAAGGAGGGGGTCAGAGCGGTAGGAAGCAGTACTTC.

This chain joins TRBV12-5 and TRBJ1-3; 8 bases are a match to TRBD1. CDR1 LGHNT and CDR2 FRNRAP come from the germline V gene. With 7 bases clipped from V and 0 bases from J, the junction kept 5 bases outside the gene matches. The CDR3 is 15 amino acids. Written as DNA, the CDR3 is TGTGCTAGTGCCAAGACAGGGGCCTCTGGAAACACCATATATTTT. Residues: CASAKTGASGNTIYF.

V usage is TRBV27 and J usage is TRBJ1-2, with a weak D call TRBD1 (5 bases). The V gene's germline CDR1 is MNHEY and CDR2 SMNVEV (reference sequence). Trimming removed 3 bases at V and 8 bases at J, with 22 bases between. The CDR3 totals 16 residues. CDR3: CASSFHPIGGSGGYTF. The DNA of the CDR3 is TGTGCCAGCAGTTTCCACCCAATCGGGGGGTCAGGAGGCTACACCTTC.

The chain carries TRBV6-5 and TRBJ1-2; 7 bases match TRBD1. Per the germline V gene, CDR1 is MNHEY and CDR2 is SVGAGI. V dropped 0 bases and J dropped 10; count of bases not matched to a gene: 11. The CDR3 is 15 residues long. The CDR3 region is CASSYSNRGRIDYTF. CDR3 coding DNA: TGTGCCAGCAGTTACTCAAACAGGGGACGTATCGACTACACCTTC.

The rearrangement joins TRBV7-2 to TRBJ1-1; weak D call: TRBD1 (6 bases). V gave up 7 bases and J gave up 0 bases, with 18 bases separating them. The CDR3 loop spans 16 amino acids. In germline, CDR1 is SGHTA, CDR2 FQGNSA. CDR3 nucleotide sequence: TGTGCCAGCATCCCTTCGGAAACAGGGATGAACACTGAAGCTTTCTTT. Protein product: CASIPSETGMNTEAFF.

The genes are TRBV28 and TRBJ2-7; TRBD1 agrees at 7 bases. The V gene end was trimmed by 7 bases and the J gene end by 2 bases; junction bases not matched to a gene: 2. The germline gives CDR1 MDHEN, CDR2 SYDVKM. This CDR3 has 12 residues. The CDR3 DNA reads TGTGCCAGCATGGGACAGCCCTACGAGCAGTACTTC. This gives the protein CASMGQPYEQYF.

This clone was observed a single time. This chain joins TRBV5-4 and TRBJ1-2; perhaps TRBD1 as D (6 bases). With 0 bases removed from V and 3 bases from J, the gap between germline ends came to 12 bases. Germline CDR1 reads SGHNT; CDR2 reads YYREEE (reference sequence). CDR3 length: 15 residues. The CDR3 loop is CASSLARGTYYGYTF. CDR3 nucleotide sequence: TGTGCCAGCAGCTTGGCGAGGGGGACATACTATGGCTACACCTTC. Looking up the rest from reference TRBV5-4 and TRBJ1-2 gives the full variable domain: ETGVTQSPTHLIKTRGQQVTLRCSSQSGHNTVSWYQQALGQGPQFIFQYYREEENGRGNFPPRFSGLQFPNYSSELNVNALELDDSALYLCASSLARGTYYGYTFGSGTRLTVV.

The chain joins TRBV9 to TRBJ2-7; 12 bases are a match to TRBD2. Per the germline V gene, CDR1 is SGDLS and CDR2 is YYNGEE. The V gene end was trimmed by 0 bases and the J gene end by 2 bases; junction bases not matched to a gene: 3. The CDR3 loop spans 16 amino acids. CDR3 nucleotide sequence: TGTGCCAGCAGCGTAGCTCTAGCGGGGGGGACCTACGAGCAGTACGTC. Its protein is CASSVALAGGTYEQYV.

The chain links TRBV28 to TRBJ2-7; 10 nucleotides agree with TRBD1. Per the germline V gene, CDR1 is MDHEN and CDR2 is SYDVKM. V lost 7 bases, J lost 4 bases, and 19 bases stayed unmatched. The CDR3 contains 18 residues. CDR3 sequence reads: CASIYTYGPGTGAYEQYF. The CDR3, as DNA: TGTGCCAGCATATATACCTACGGTCCCGGGACAGGGGCGTACGAGCAGTACTTC.

The gene calls are TRBV5-6 and TRBJ2-7; D might be TRBD1 (6 bases). The V and J ends lost 0 bases and 2 bases respectively, with 9 bases between them. The germline CDR1 and CDR2 sequences are SGHDT and YYEEEE. The CDR3 spans 14 residues. CDR3 amino acids: CASSLVHRAYEQYF. The CDR3 nucleotides are TGTGCCAGCAGCTTGGTTCACAGGGCCTACGAGCAGTACTTC.

There are a few counts of this clone. The V gene is TRBV28, the J gene TRBJ1-2; possibly TRBD1 for D (5 bases). CDR3 length: 16 amino acids. Trimming stripped 3 bases from V and 4 bases from J, with 18 bases between. CDR1 and CDR2 from the germline V gene are MDHEN and SYDVKM. The CDR3 region has the DNA TGTGCCAGCAGTTTGGAGGGGCGGGGATGGGGCTATGGCTACACCTTC. This encodes CASSLEGRGWGYGYTF.

V and J are TRBV9 and TRBJ1-2, with 9 nucleotides matching TRBD1. The CDR3 extends over 15 amino acids. V shed 3 bases, J shed 7 bases, and the junction held 10 bases outside the gene matches. The germline CDR1 and CDR2 sequences are SGDLS and YYNGEE. CDR3 nucleotide sequence: TGTGCCAGCAGCGCCGACCCGGGACAGGGAATTGGCTACACCTTC. Translated, it gives CASSADPGQGIGYTF.